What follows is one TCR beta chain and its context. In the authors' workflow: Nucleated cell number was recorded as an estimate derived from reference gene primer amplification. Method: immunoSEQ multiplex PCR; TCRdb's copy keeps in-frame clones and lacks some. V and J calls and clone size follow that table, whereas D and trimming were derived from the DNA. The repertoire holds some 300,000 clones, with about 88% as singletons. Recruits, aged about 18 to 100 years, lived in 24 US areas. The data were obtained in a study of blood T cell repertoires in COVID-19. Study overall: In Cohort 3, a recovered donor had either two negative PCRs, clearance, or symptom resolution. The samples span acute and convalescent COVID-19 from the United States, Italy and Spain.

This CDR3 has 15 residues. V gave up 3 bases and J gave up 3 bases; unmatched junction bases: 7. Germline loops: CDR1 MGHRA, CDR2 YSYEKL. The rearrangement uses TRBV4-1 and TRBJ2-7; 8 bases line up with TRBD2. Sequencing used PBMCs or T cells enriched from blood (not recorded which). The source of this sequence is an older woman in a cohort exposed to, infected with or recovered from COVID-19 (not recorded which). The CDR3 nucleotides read TGCGCCAGCAGCCAGGGAGCGGGAGTTGGCTACGAGCAGTACTTC. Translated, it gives CASSQGAGVGYEQYF.